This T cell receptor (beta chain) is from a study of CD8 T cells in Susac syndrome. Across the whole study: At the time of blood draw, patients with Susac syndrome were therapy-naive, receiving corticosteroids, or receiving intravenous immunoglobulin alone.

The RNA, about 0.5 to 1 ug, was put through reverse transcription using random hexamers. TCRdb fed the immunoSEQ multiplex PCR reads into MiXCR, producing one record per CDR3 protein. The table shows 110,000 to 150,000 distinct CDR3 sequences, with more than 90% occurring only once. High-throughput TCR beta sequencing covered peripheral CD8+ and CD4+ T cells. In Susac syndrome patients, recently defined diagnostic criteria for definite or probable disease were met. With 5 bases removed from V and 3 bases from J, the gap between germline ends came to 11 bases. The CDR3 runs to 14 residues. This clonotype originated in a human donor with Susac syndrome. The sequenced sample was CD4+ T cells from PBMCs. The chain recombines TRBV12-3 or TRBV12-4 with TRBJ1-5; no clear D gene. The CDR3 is CASSEDGDNQPQHF. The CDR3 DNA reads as TGTGCCAGCAGTGAGGACGGAGACAATCAGCCCCAGCATTTT.